The 24 T cell receptor beta chains listed next were all sequenced from one sample in a study of control samples from healthy donors and cancer patients. Method: immunoSEQ multiplex PCR; TCRdb's copy keeps in-frame clones and lacks some. The sample shows 93,000 or so clones, roughly 90% of them seen only once. The sample was PBMCs. Receptor source: a man between 60 and 75 years old with lung cancer.

The chain combines TRBV30 with TRBJ1-1; D perhaps matches TRBD1 (5 bases). The CDR3 totals 14 residues. The V gene's germline CDR1 is GTSNPN and CDR2 SVGIG (reference sequence). The germline V and J ends were trimmed by 8 bases and 6 bases, with 22 bases remaining between them. CDR3 coding DNA: TGTGCCGGTACCTCCTTGACAGCCTGGTCTGAAGCTTTCTTT. This encodes CAGTSLTAWSEAFF.

The V call is TRBV5-6, the J call TRBJ1-5, with 9 bases identical to TRBD1. This CDR3 spans 15 amino acids. The germline V gene encodes CDR1 SGHDT and CDR2 YYEEEE. After removal of 0 bases from V and 4 bases from J, the junction contained 2 bases not matched to a gene. The CDR3 DNA is TGTGCCAGCAGCTTGGGGGACAGGGAAAATCAGCCCCAGCATTTT. As protein: CASSLGDRENQPQHF.

This clone was found once. This rearrangement joins TRBV29-1 to TRBJ2-7, with 8 bases fitting TRBD2. Unmatched junction bases numbered 0, after V lost 2 bases and J lost 0 bases. From germline, CDR1 is SQVTM and CDR2 ANQGSEA. The CDR3 length is 13 residues. As DNA, the CDR3 is TGCAGCGTTGAAACTAGCGGCTCCTACGAGCAGTACTTC. It encodes CSVETSGSYEQYF.

A note on this clone: The sample has other DNA sequences that encode this CDR3 too. The chain links TRBV3-1 (or the pseudogene TRBV3-2) to TRBJ1-5; D perhaps matches TRBD1 (5 bases). Trimming removed 4 bases at V and 2 bases at J, with 9 bases between. CDR1 is LGHDT, CDR2 YNNKEL, per germline (reference sequence). This CDR3 is 14 amino acids long. The CDR3 sequence: CASSPTGGNQPQHF. The DNA of the CDR3 is TGTGCCAGCAGCCCCACGGGGGGCAATCAGCCCCAGCATTTT.

The V gene is TRBV10-3, the J gene TRBJ2-1; 9 nucleotides match TRBD2. There are 15 residues in the CDR3. Germline V CDR1 and CDR2: ENHRY, SYGVKD. V was clipped by 2 bases and J by 2 bases; unmatched bases: 1. The CDR3 here is CAISEERGAYNEQFF. CDR3 nucleotide sequence: TGTGCCATCAGTGAGGAGCGGGGGGCCTACAATGAGCAGTTCTTC.

The CDR3 reads CATSRVPRGGSYYGYTF. The CDR3 DNA is TGTGCCACCAGCAGAGTTCCCCGCGGAGGGAGTTACTATGGCTACACCTTC. This chain joins TRBV15 and TRBJ1-2; D gene uncertain. The V gene lost 1 base and the J gene lost 3 bases, with 18 bases spanning the gap. The V gene's germline CDR1 is LNHNV and CDR2 YYDKDF (reference sequence). The CDR3 is 17 residues long.

The V and J genes are TRBV9 and TRBJ2-1; 10 nucleotides match TRBD2. The length of the CDR3 is 19 residues. Per the germline V gene, CDR1 is SGDLS and CDR2 is YYNGEE. Trimming cost V 1 base and J 0 bases; bases outside gene matches: 10. The CDR3 protein is CASSVPERPSGSSYNEQFF. CDR3 sequence (DNA): TGTGCCAGCAGCGTACCTGAACGTCCTAGCGGGAGCTCCTACAATGAGCAGTTCTTC.

The chain employs TRBV9 and TRBJ2-1; 9 bases agree with TRBD2. The germline CDR1 and CDR2 sequences are SGDLS and YYNGEE. V lost 2 bases and J lost 4; bases outside the gene matches: 4. The CDR3 totals 15 residues. Here the CDR3 DNA reads TGTGCCAGCAGCGTGGGTAGCGGGGGATACAATGAGCAGTTCTTC. It specifies CASSVGSGGYNEQFF.

The chain couples TRBV18 to TRBJ2-1, with D maybe TRBD1 (8 bases). The length of the CDR3 is 14 residues. The V gene's germline CDR1 is KGHSH and CDR2 LQKENI. V was clipped by 5 bases and J by 8 bases, with 16 bases between them. CDR3 sequence reads: CASSSYTGGDEQFF. The DNA for the CDR3 is TGTGCCAGCTCATCATACACAGGGGGGGATGAGCAGTTCTTC.

The CDR3 sequence: CASSQTQTASFKEQYV. The CDR3 nucleotides read TGTGCCAGCAGCCAAACCCAGACCGCCAGTTTTAAGGAGCAGTACGTC. This chain uses TRBV14 with TRBJ2-7; no clear D. The CDR3 sequence is 16 residues long. V dropped 2 bases and J dropped 7 bases, with 21 bases sitting between them. Germline loops: CDR1 SGHDN, CDR2 FVKESK.

This clone was counted once. The chain recombines TRBV18 with TRBJ2-5; the match to TRBD1 covers 8 bases. The V gene's germline CDR1 is KGHSH and CDR2 LQKENI. J gave up 3 bases and V 3 bases, and 15 bases lay outside the gene matches. This CDR3 is built from 18 residues. CDR3: CASSPRQGFMRTEETQYF. DNA for the CDR3: TGTGCCAGCTCACCGAGACAGGGGTTTATGCGGACGGAAGAGACCCAGTACTTC.

The V gene is TRBV5-5, the J gene TRBJ1-1; no clear D gene. This CDR3 is built from 15 residues. The V and J ends lost 3 bases and 0 bases respectively, with 12 bases between them. CDR1 and CDR2 from the germline V gene are SGHKS and YYEKEE (reference sequence). CDR3 sequence (DNA): TGTGCCAGCAGCTCGCCCGGTATTATGAACACTGAAGCTTTCTTT. Translating gives CASSSPGIMNTEAFF.

The J gene is TRBJ1-2, the V gene TRBV30, with a tentative D call TRBD1 (5 bases). Germline-derived CDR1 and CDR2 are GTSNPN and SVGIG (reference sequence). The V and J ends lost 0 bases and 8 bases respectively, with 16 bases between them. CDR3 length: 14 residues. In nucleotides, the CDR3 is TGTGCCTGGAGTGTAAATAAGGCAGGGTACGGCTACACCTTC. It codes for CAWSVNKAGYGYTF. The complete variable domain, with remaining parts taken from reference TRBV30 and TRBJ1-2, reads SQTIHQWPATLVQPVGSPLSLECTVEGTSNPNLYWYRQAAGRGLQLLFYSVGIGQISSEVPQNLSASRPQDRQFILSSKKLLLSDSGFYLCAWSVNKAGYGYTFGSGTRLTVV.

The rearrangement uses TRBV5-1 and TRBJ1-6; a weak D match, TRBD1 (5 bases). The CDR3 has 14 amino acids. Trimming took 2 bases from V and 5 from J, leaving 8 bases between them. Germline-derived CDR1 and CDR2 are SGHRS and YFSETQ. The CDR3 region is CASSFPGNNSPLHF. CDR3 in DNA: TGCGCCAGCAGCTTCCCAGGGAATAATTCACCCCTCCACTTT.

Here the CDR3 DNA reads TGTGCCTGGACGACCTCGAACACCGGGGAGCTGTTTTTT. Translating it yields CAWTTSNTGELFF. The J gene is TRBJ2-2, the V gene TRBV30; no clear D. In germline, CDR1 is GTSNPN, CDR2 SVGIG (reference sequence). The CDR3 contains 13 residues. V was shortened by 4 bases and J by 0 bases, with 6 bases between the two germline ends. The variable domain in full, completed from reference TRBV30 and TRBJ2-2, reads SQTIHQWPATLVQPVGSPLSLECTVEGTSNPNLYWYRQAAGRGLQLLFYSVGIGQISSEVPQNLSASRPQDRQFILSSKKLLLSDSGFYLCAWTTSNTGELFFGEGSRLTVL.

The V and J genes are TRBV11-3 and TRBJ1-1; the D is unclear. The germline V gene has CDR1 SGHNT and CDR2 YENEEA. There are 13 residues in the CDR3. Between the trimmed V and J ends, which lost 7 bases and 0 bases, there was a span of 9 bases. In DNA form, the CDR3 reads TGTGCCAGCACCCCCCCCATGAACACTGAAGCTTTCTTT. It specifies CASTPPMNTEAFF.

The chain couples TRBV18 to TRBJ2-3; D is undetermined. The length of the CDR3 is 14 residues. The germline V gene has CDR1 KGHSH and CDR2 LQKENI. Trimming left V 5 bases short and J 0 bases short, with 9 bases between. The CDR3 protein is CASSAISSTDTQYF. The CDR3 bases are TGTGCCAGCTCAGCGATCAGTAGCACAGATACGCAGTATTTT.

V usage is TRBV6-6 and J usage is TRBJ2-7; D may be TRBD1 (6 bases). This CDR3 spans 14 amino acids. The germline gives CDR1 MNHNY, CDR2 SVGAGI (reference sequence). The V end lost 2 bases, the J end lost 1 base, and 9 bases lay between the germline ends. The CDR3 sequence is CASSYKDRSYEQYF. CDR3 coding DNA: TGTGCCAGCAGTTACAAAGACAGGTCCTACGAGCAGTACTTC.

J is TRBJ1-1 and V is TRBV5-1; possibly TRBD1 for D (6 bases). V lost 0 bases to trimming and J lost 6 bases, with 18 bases between them. The CDR3 spans 16 residues. Germline V lookup: CDR1 SGHRS, CDR2 YFSETQ. CDR3 in amino acids: CASSLAKAGEVAEAFF. CDR3 sequence (DNA): TGCGCCAGCAGCTTGGCCAAGGCAGGGGAAGTAGCTGAAGCTTTCTTT. The variable domain in full, with the rest retrieved from reference TRBV5-1 and TRBJ1-1, is KAGVTQTPRYLIKTRGQQVTLSCSPISGHRSVSWYQQTPGQGLQFLFEYFSETQRNKGNFPGRFSGRQFSNSRSEMNVSTLELGDSALYLCASSLAKAGEVAEAFFGQGTRLTVV.

This clone turned up a few times. The V call is TRBV3-1 (or the pseudogene TRBV3-2), the J call TRBJ2-3, with TRBD2 matching 12 bases. The trim removed 5 bases at V and 6 bases at J, leaving 6 bases unmatched. The CDR3 sequence is 15 residues long. Germline loops: CDR1 LGHDT, CDR2 YNNKEL (reference sequence). CDR3 protein: CASSVLAGGPDTQYF. As DNA, the CDR3 is TGTGCCAGCAGCGTCCTAGCGGGGGGGCCGGATACGCAGTATTTT.

The chain is built from TRBV2 and TRBJ1-4; TRBD1 is a possible D gene (6 bases). Per germline, CDR1 SNHLY and CDR2 FYNNEI. V lost 7 bases, J lost 7 bases, and 13 bases lay in between. The CDR3 totals 13 residues. The CDR3 region is CASKGQGTEKLFF. The CDR3 nucleotides are TGTGCCAGCAAGGGCCAGGGGACTGAAAAACTGTTTTTT.

The CDR3 region is CASSSLGGGTQETQYF. The CDR3, as DNA: TGTGCCAGCAGTTCCTTGGGCGGGGGAACACAAGAGACCCAGTACTTC. The chain is built from TRBV6-5 and TRBJ2-5; 7 bases line up with TRBD2. The CDR3 is 16 residues long. Germline assignment: CDR1 MNHEY and CDR2 SVGAGI. The V and J ends lost 4 bases and 2 bases, in that order; junction bases with no gene match: 10.

A single count supports this clone. The J gene is TRBJ1-5, the V gene TRBV24-1; tentatively, D is TRBD1 (6 bases). The CDR3 has 13 residues. Germline values: CDR1 KGHDR, CDR2 SFDVKD. The germline V and J ends were trimmed by 7 bases and 3 bases, with 9 bases remaining between them. The CDR3 DNA reads as TGTGCCACCAGGCAGGGGAACAATCAGCCCCAGCATTTT. It translates to CATRQGNNQPQHF.

The chain has TRBV7-2 and TRBJ2-1; D is unresolved. The CDR3 covers 12 residues. Trimming took 1 base from V and 9 from J, leaving 7 bases between them. Germline V CDR1 and CDR2: SGHTA, FQGNSA. The CDR3, as DNA: TGTGCCAGCAGCTTAGAGTATAGTGAGCAGTTCTTC. It codes for CASSLEYSEQFF.